Below, 28 T cell receptor beta chains from the same sample are listed, as sequenced in a study of blood T cell repertoires in COVID-19. Libraries were prepared by immunoSEQ multiplex PCR; TCRdb keeps only in-frame clonotypes and omits some of them. Of around 50,000 clones in the sample, about 78% are singletons; the top ten hold around 5.8%. Input material: PBMCs or T cells enriched from blood (not recorded which). These receptors were collected from a woman aged 50 to 60 with acute COVID-19.

The chain combines TRBV10-3 with TRBJ2-1; 10 bases agree with TRBD2. Germline V gene sequence: CDR1 ENHRY, CDR2 SYGVKD. The CDR3 loop spans 14 amino acids. Trimming removed 4 bases from V and 4 bases from J; junction bases left unmatched: 1. The CDR3 nucleotides are TGTGCCATCAGTGGGACTAGCGGATACAATGAGCAGTTCTTC. Protein: CAISGTSGYNEQFF.

The sample holds a few counts of this clone. At one of its ends the junction is not consistent with the germline gene, which may arise from a read error. This rearrangement joins TRBV7-8 to TRBJ1-2; no clear D. The germline V gene has CDR1 SGHVS and CDR2 FQNEAQ. The CDR3 has 13 residues. The CDR3 spells CASSLVRAGTASF. The CDR3 nucleotides are TGTGCCAGCAGCTTAGTCCGCGCGGGTACAGCCAGCTTC.

The genes are TRBV11-2 and TRBJ1-1, with 7 bases fitting TRBD1. Trimming removed 5 bases from V and 1 base from J; junction bases left unmatched: 7. This CDR3 is built from 15 residues. Germline V gene sequence: CDR1 SGHAT, CDR2 FQNNGV. The CDR3 reads CASSKNRQGNTEAFF. The CDR3 DNA reads as TGTGCCAGCAGCAAAAACCGACAGGGGAACACTGAAGCTTTCTTT.

The rearrangement uses TRBV4-1 and TRBJ2-5; 16 bases line up with TRBD2. The junction had 4 bases not matched to a gene; V was cut back by 3 bases and J by 0 bases. Germline loops: CDR1 MGHRA, CDR2 YSYEKL. The CDR3 has 18 amino acids. CDR3 coding DNA: TGCGCCAGCAGCCACGGGACTAGCGGGGGGGCCAACCAAGAGACCCAGTACTTC. Translation: CASSHGTSGGANQETQYF.

J is TRBJ2-7 and V is TRBV6-5; D perhaps matches TRBD2 (5 bases). V lost 6 bases, J lost 7 bases, and 10 bases lay in between. Germline lookup yields CDR1 MNHEY and CDR2 SVGAGI. The CDR3 has 11 amino acids. CDR3 DNA: TGTGCCAGCAGAAGCCCGGGGGAGCAGTACTTC. Encoded protein: CASRSPGEQYF.

This clone was detected once. The chain links TRBV19 to TRBJ2-3, with a possible D match to TRBD1 (5 bases). This CDR3 has 17 residues. Trimming took off 6 bases at V and 4 bases at J, with 23 bases between the two ends. Germline-derived CDR1 and CDR2 are LNHDA and SQIVND (reference sequence). The chain's CDR3 is CASRNLQGVYRADTQYF. In DNA, the CDR3 is TGTGCCAGTAGGAATCTTCAGGGTGTCTACCGGGCAGATACGCAGTATTTT. The full variable domain, rest sourced from reference TRBV19 and TRBJ2-3, is DGGITQSPKYLFRKEGQNVTLSCEQNLNHDAMYWYRQDPGQGLRLIYYSQIVNDFQKGDIAEGYSVSREKKESFPLTVTSAQKNPTAFYLCASRNLQGVYRADTQYFGPGTRLTVL.

The chain uses TRBV28 and TRBJ1-1; TRBD1 aligns across 10 bases. This CDR3 spans 16 amino acids. After removal of 2 bases from V and 5 bases from J, the junction contained 8 bases not matched to a gene. The V gene's germline CDR1 is MDHEN and CDR2 SYDVKM. For the CDR3, the DNA is TGTGCCAGCAGTTTACTCTCCTGGACAGGGGGGACTGAAGCTTTCTTT. The encoded protein is CASSLLSWTGGTEAFF. Full variable domain (outside the CDR3, taken from reference TRBV28 and TRBJ1-1): DVKVTQSSRYLVKRTGEKVFLECVQDMDHENMFWYRQDPGLGLRLIYFSYDVKMKEKGDIPEGYSVSREKKERFSLILESASTNQTSMYLCASSLLSWTGGTEAFFGQGTRLTVV.

The rearrangement joins TRBV9 to TRBJ2-1; 9 nucleotides line up with TRBD1. Germline-derived CDR1 and CDR2 are SGDLS and YYNGEE. The CDR3 spans 14 residues. The V gene end was trimmed by 4 bases and the J gene end by 9 bases; junction bases not matched to a gene: 8. CDR3 nucleotides: TGTGCCAGCAGCTCGTGGACAGGGGAAGGTGAGCAGTTCTTC. Translated, it gives CASSSWTGEGEQFF.

This clone was seen a single time. This chain links TRBV2 with TRBJ1-1; 9 bases agree with TRBD1. The germline V gene has CDR1 SNHLY and CDR2 FYNNEI. J was trimmed by 4 bases and V by 4 bases; bases with no gene match: 1. This CDR3 spans 13 amino acids. The CDR3 nucleotides read TGTGCCAGCAGTGGGGACAGGGTCACTGAAGCTTTCTTT. Its protein is CASSGDRVTEAFF.

This rearrangement joins TRBV29-1 to TRBJ2-1; 10 nucleotides match TRBD2. Germline-derived CDR1 and CDR2 are SQVTM and ANQGSEA. This CDR3 is built from 14 residues. The trim removed 4 bases at V and 4 bases at J, leaving 4 bases unmatched. CDR3 sequence reads: CSVAWTSGYNEQFF. The CDR3 bases are TGCAGCGTTGCCTGGACTAGCGGTTACAATGAGCAGTTCTTC.

The chain carries TRBV7-2 and TRBJ2-5; maybe TRBD1 (6 bases). CDR1 and CDR2 from the germline V gene are SGHTA and FQGNSA. The CDR3 covers 16 residues. Trimming took 5 bases from V and 3 from J, leaving 19 bases between them. The CDR3 reads CASSALGVPGEETQYF. The CDR3 bases are TGTGCCAGCAGCGCCCTTGGGGTTCCAGGGGAAGAGACCCAGTACTTC. Full variable domain (rest looked up from reference TRBV7-2 and TRBJ2-5): GAGVSQSPSNKVTEKGKDVELRCDPISGHTALYWYRQSLGQGLEFLIYFQGNSAPDKSGLPSDRFSAERTGGSVSTLTIQRTQQEDSAVYLCASSALGVPGEETQYFGPGTRLLVL.

The gene calls are TRBV18 and TRBJ1-2; D not certain. Germline lookup yields CDR1 KGHSH and CDR2 LQKENI. The CDR3 has 19 amino acids. Trimming removed 1 base at V and 8 bases at J, with 29 bases between. The CDR3 bases are TGTGCCAGCTCACCACGTAATTCACGCCATGAACGATCTTCACAGGGCTACACCTTC. The encoded protein is CASSPRNSRHERSSQGYTF.

The rearrangement joins TRBV10-3 to TRBJ2-1; the match to TRBD1 covers 10 bases. The germline V gene has CDR1 ENHRY and CDR2 SYGVKD. The junction had 7 bases not matched to a gene; V was cut back by 6 bases and J by 5 bases. This CDR3 has 15 amino acids. Written as DNA, the CDR3 is TGTGCCATCAGACGAGACAGGGGGCCCCACAATGAGCAGTTCTTC. Protein: CAIRRDRGPHNEQFF.

CDR3 residues: CASSRRVFSGNTIYF. The CDR3 coding sequence is TGTGCCAGCAGTCGCAGGGTTTTCTCTGGAAACACCATATATTTT. The chain joins TRBV11-2 to TRBJ1-3; D perhaps matches TRBD1 (5 bases). Trimming left V 6 bases short and J 0 bases short, with 12 bases between. The CDR3 covers 15 residues. Germline assignment: CDR1 SGHAT and CDR2 FQNNGV. Filled out from reference TRBV11-2 and TRBJ1-3, the complete variable domain reads EAGVAQSPRYKIIEKRQSVAFWCNPISGHATLYWYQQILGQGPKLLIQFQNNGVVDDSQLPKDRFSAERLKGVDSTLKIQPAKLEDSAVYLCASSRRVFSGNTIYFGEGSWLTVV.

This clone was counted only a few times. The chain couples TRBV6-2 or TRBV6-3 to TRBJ1-6, with 9 bases aligning to TRBD1. The CDR3 is made up of 15 amino acids. The trim removed 2 bases at V and 9 bases at J, leaving 5 bases unmatched. Germline CDR1 reads MNHEY; CDR2 reads SVGEGT. The CDR3 protein is CASSYAGQGISPLHF. In DNA, the CDR3 is TGTGCCAGCAGTTACGCCGGACAGGGGATTTCACCCCTCCACTTT.

The rearrangement links TRBV5-1 to TRBJ1-4; a weak D match, TRBD1 (5 bases). The CDR3 consists of 14 residues. V gave up 4 bases and J gave up 5 bases, with 12 bases separating them. Germline CDR1 reads SGHRS; CDR2 reads YFSETQ. The CDR3 loop reads CASSLRVMNEKLFF. CDR3 bases: TGCGCCAGCAGCCTCAGGGTTATGAATGAAAAACTGTTTTTT.

The chain couples TRBV19 to TRBJ2-5; the match to TRBD2 covers 13 bases. This CDR3 has 17 residues. Germline CDR1 is LNHDA and CDR2 is SQIVND (reference sequence). Trimming at V came to 5 bases and at J to 2 bases, leaving 8 bases not matched to a gene. The CDR3 DNA reads as TGTGCCAGTAGTGGCGGACTAGCGGGGGCACCACAAGAGACCCAGTACTTC. Its protein is CASSGGLAGAPQETQYF.

This chain links TRBV6-5 with TRBJ1-3; no firm D call. V lost 4 bases, J lost 14 bases, and 12 bases lay in between. Germline CDR1 MNHEY, CDR2 SVGAGI. CDR3 length: 11 amino acids. The CDR3 coding sequence is TGTGCCAGCAGTTTGAATCTGGAGGTATATTTT. It yields the protein CASSLNLEVYF.

This chain joins TRBV7-9 and TRBJ1-3; no clear D gene. The CDR3 consists of 14 residues. Per germline, CDR1 SEHNR and CDR2 FQNEAQ (reference sequence). Trimming shortened V by 2 bases and J by 4 bases, and 9 bases separated the two germline ends. CDR3: CASSLIRGGNTIYF. CDR3 nucleotide sequence: TGTGCCAGCAGCTTAATCCGAGGGGGAAACACCATATATTTT.

The J gene is TRBJ2-7, the V gene TRBV7-6; TRBD1 matches at 8 bases. The germline V gene has CDR1 SGHVS and CDR2 FNYEAQ. The V segment lost 4 bases and the J segment 2 bases; nucleotides outside the gene matches: 7. This CDR3 spans 15 amino acids. DNA for the CDR3: TGTGCCAGCAGCTCTGACAGGGGCAGTGCCTACGAGCAGTACTTC. Its protein product is CASSSDRGSAYEQYF.

This clone came up a few times. The CDR3 DNA sequence: TGCGCCAGCAGCGACCCACCGGGAAGAAACGAGCAGTACTTC. It specifies CASSDPPGRNEQYF. The chain is built from TRBV5-1 and TRBJ2-7, with TRBD2 as a possible D gene (5 bases). The V and J ends lost 4 bases and 5 bases respectively, with 16 bases between them. Germline CDR1 is SGHRS and CDR2 is YFSETQ. CDR3 length equals 14 residues.

The CDR3 DNA sequence: TGTGCCAGCAGCGCGCATCAGACAGGTTCGGTCTACGAGCAGTACTTC. Protein sequence: CASSAHQTGSVYEQYF. This chain connects TRBV11-2 to TRBJ2-7; a possible D gene is TRBD1 (6 bases). The V end was cut by 5 bases, the J end by 3 bases, with 20 bases between. This CDR3 comprises 16 residues. The germline V gene encodes CDR1 SGHAT and CDR2 FQNNGV.

This rearrangement joins TRBV10-2 to TRBJ2-5; 13 positions agree with TRBD2. CDR3 length: 17 amino acids. Unmatched junction bases numbered 10, after V lost 7 bases and J lost 2 bases. CDR1 and CDR2 from the germline V gene are WSHSY and SAAADI. The CDR3 DNA is TGCGCCAGCACCAGAGTGGGACTAGCGGGGCCGCAAGAGACCCAGTACTTC. This codes for CASTRVGLAGPQETQYF.

V usage is TRBV2 and J usage is TRBJ1-1; D not resolved. Germline V gives CDR1 SNHLY, CDR2 FYNNEI. The CDR3 is 13 amino acids. Trimming left V 10 bases short and J 11 bases short, with 23 bases between. CDR3 protein: CATLPSPGVPAFF. CDR3 coding DNA: TGTGCCACCTTACCCTCGCCCGGGGTACCGGCTTTCTTT.

The chain couples TRBV5-1 to TRBJ1-1, with no clear D. The CDR3 is 15 residues long. The V end lost 2 bases, the J end lost 0 bases, and 11 bases lay between the germline ends. The germline V gene has CDR1 SGHRS and CDR2 YFSETQ. The CDR3 region has the DNA TGCGCCAGCAGCTTTGGTCAGTCAATGAACACTGAAGCTTTCTTT. Its protein product is CASSFGQSMNTEAFF.

The gene calls are TRBV28 and TRBJ1-5; 8 bases match TRBD1. Germline V gene sequence: CDR1 MDHEN, CDR2 SYDVKM. V was pared by 8 bases and J by 1 base, with 16 bases of the junction left unmatched. CDR3 length: 18 residues. In DNA, the CDR3 is TGTGCCAGCGGCTTCCGGACAGGGAAAAGGGGAAGCAATCAGCCCCAGCATTTT. It specifies CASGFRTGKRGSNQPQHF.

The chain recombines TRBV28 with TRBJ2-7, with 8 bases matching TRBD2. V was pared by 8 bases and J by 7 bases, with 13 bases of the junction left unmatched. Germline-derived CDR1 and CDR2 are MDHEN and SYDVKM. CDR3 length: 14 amino acids. The CDR3 DNA reads as TGTGCCAGCTCAAATCGCGGGGGGCCGGAGGAGCAGTACTTC. Translation: CASSNRGGPEEQYF.

The rearrangement links TRBV2 to TRBJ1-2; 8 bases fit TRBD1. CDR1 and CDR2 (germline): SNHLY, FYNNEI. V dropped 4 bases and J dropped 6; count of bases not matched to a gene: 1. The CDR3 covers 12 residues. In DNA, the CDR3 is TGTGCCAGCAGTGTACAGGGGGATGGCTACACCTTC. This translates into CASSVQGDGYTF.